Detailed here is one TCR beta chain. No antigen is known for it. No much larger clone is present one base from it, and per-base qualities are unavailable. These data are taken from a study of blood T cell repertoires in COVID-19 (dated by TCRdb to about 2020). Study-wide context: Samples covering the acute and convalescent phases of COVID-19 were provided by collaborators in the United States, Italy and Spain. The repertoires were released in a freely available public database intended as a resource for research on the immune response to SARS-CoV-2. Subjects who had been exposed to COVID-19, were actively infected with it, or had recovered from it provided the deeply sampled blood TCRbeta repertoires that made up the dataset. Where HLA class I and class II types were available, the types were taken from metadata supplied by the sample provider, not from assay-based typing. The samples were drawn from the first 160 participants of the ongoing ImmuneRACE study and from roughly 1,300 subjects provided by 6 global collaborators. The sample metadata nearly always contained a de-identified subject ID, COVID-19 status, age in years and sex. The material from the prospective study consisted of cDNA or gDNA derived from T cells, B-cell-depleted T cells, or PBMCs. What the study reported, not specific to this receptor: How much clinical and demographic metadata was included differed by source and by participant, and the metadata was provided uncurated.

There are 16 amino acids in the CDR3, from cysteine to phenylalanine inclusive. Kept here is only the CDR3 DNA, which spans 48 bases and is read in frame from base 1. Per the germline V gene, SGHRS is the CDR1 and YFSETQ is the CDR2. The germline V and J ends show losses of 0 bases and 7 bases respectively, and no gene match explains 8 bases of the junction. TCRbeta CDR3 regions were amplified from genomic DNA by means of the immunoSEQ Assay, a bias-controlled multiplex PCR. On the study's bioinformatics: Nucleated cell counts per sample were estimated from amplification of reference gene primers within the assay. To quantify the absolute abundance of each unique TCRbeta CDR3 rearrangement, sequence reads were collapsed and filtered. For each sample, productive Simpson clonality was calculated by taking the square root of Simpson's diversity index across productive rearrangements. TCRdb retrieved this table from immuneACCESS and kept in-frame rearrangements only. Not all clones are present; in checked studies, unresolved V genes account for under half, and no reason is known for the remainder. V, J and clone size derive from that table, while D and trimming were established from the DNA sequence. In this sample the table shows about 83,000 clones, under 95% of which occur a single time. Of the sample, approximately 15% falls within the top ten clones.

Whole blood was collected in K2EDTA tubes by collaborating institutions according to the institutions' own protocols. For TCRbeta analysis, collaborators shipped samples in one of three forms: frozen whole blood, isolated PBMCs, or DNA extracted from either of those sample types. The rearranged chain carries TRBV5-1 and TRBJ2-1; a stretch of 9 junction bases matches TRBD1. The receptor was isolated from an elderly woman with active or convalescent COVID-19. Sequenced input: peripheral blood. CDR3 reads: CASSLGDRAARNEQFF. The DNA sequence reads TGCGCCAGCAGCTTGGGGGACAGGGCTGCTCGGAATGAGCAGTTCTTC.